Sequencing of this TCR beta chain was carried out in a study of T cell responses to AZD1222 COVID-19 vaccine. The method was immunoSEQ multiplex PCR; TCRdb's version includes in-frame clones alone and lacks a portion of them. Seen here are approximately 150,000 clones, 85% to 95% observed once, and the top ten hold 1.1% to 1.5%. V lost 0 bases to trimming and J lost 4 bases; unmatched junction nucleotides: 5. Germline V gene sequence: CDR1 GTSNPN, CDR2 SVGIG (reference sequence). The length of the CDR3 is 15 residues. Sequenced material: peripheral blood, taken on day 0 of AZD1222 vaccination. V is TRBV30 and J is TRBJ1-2; 10 nucleotides line up with TRBD1. This clonotype was obtained from an adult in good health. The CDR3 spells CAWSVQGTGVYGYTF. For the CDR3, the DNA is TGTGCCTGGAGTGTACAGGGGACAGGGGTCTATGGCTACACCTTC.